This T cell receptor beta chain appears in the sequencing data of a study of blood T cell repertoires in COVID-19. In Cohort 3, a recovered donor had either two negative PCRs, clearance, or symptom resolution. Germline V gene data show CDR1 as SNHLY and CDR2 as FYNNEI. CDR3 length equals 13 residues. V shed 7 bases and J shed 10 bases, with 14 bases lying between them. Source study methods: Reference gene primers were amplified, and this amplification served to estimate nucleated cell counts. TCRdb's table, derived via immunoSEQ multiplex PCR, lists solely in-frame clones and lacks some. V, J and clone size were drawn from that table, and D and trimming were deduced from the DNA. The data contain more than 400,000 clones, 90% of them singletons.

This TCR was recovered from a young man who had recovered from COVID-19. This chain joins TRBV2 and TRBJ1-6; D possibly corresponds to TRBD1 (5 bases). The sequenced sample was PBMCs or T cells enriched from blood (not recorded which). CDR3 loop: CASTLGEGSPLHF. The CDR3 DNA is TGTGCCAGCACGCTTGGGGAGGGGTCACCCCTCCACTTT.